This TCR beta chain was observed in a study of blood T cell repertoires in COVID-19. Looking at the study overall: Donors in the United States, Italy and Spain gave samples during acute or convalescent COVID-19. Sample material is recorded as cDNA or gDNA derived from T cells, B-cell-depleted T cells, or PBMCs.

In the original analysis: Amplification of reference gene primers was used by the study to estimate nucleated cell counts. The data were produced by immunoSEQ multiplex PCR, yet TCRdb's version contains in-frame clones alone and is incomplete. V, J and clone size derive from that table, while D and trimming were established from the DNA sequence. The table has roughly 260,000 clones, around nine tenths seen once. Trimming cost V 3 bases and J 4 bases, with 15 bases left between them. The CDR3 length is 15 residues. In germline, CDR1 is PRHDT, CDR2 FYEKMQ (reference sequence). V usage is TRBV13 and J usage is TRBJ1-2; D is possibly TRBD1 (5 bases). The origin of this receptor is a woman in her forties who had recovered from COVID-19. The sequenced material came from peripheral blood. CDR3 DNA sequence: TGTGCCAGCAGCTTGCATGACAGAGGATCCTATGGCTACACCTTC. Its translation: CASSLHDRGSYGYTF. The complete variable domain, with remaining parts taken from reference TRBV13 and TRBJ1-2, reads AAGVIQSPRHLIKEKRETATLKCYPIPRHDTVYWYQQGPGQDPQFLISFYEKMQSDKGSIPDRFSAQQFSDYHSELNMSSLELGDSALYFCASSLHDRGSYGYTFGSGTRLTVV.